This entry lists 21 T cell receptor beta chains sequenced from one sample in a study of shared clonotypes between healthy human individuals. Here immunoSEQ multiplex PCR was the method, and the copy in TCRdb shows in-frame clones only, minus some. The data show about 1.5 million clones, 95% to 99% seen once. The material sequenced was naive CD4+ T cells sorted from blood. The subset denotes: CD45RA+ positively selected. These receptors all stem from a young man in good health.

The V call is TRBV15, the J call TRBJ1-1; D possibly corresponds to TRBD1 (5 bases). CDR3 length equals 14 residues. Germline CDR1 reads LNHNV; CDR2 reads YYDKDF (reference sequence). The germline V and J ends were trimmed by 0 bases and 1 base, with 6 bases remaining between them. CDR3 sequence reads: CATSRETENTEAFF. Here the CDR3 DNA reads TGTGCCACCAGCAGAGAGACAGAGAACACTGAAGCTTTCTTT.

The rearrangement links TRBV30 to TRBJ2-3; TRBD1 matches at 9 bases. Losses at the gene ends were 8 bases for V and 3 bases for J; bases not matched to a gene: 6. The CDR3 runs to 13 residues. Germline V gene data show CDR1 as GTSNPN and CDR2 as SVGIG (reference sequence). The CDR3 bases are TGTGCCCGCCGGGACAGGGTTACAGATACGCAGTATTTT. Translating gives CARRDRVTDTQYF.

The V call is TRBV7-9, the J call TRBJ2-5; 8 bases agree with TRBD1. V lost 3 bases to trimming and J lost 2 bases; unmatched junction nucleotides: 2. Germline V gene lookup returns CDR1 SEHNR and CDR2 FQNEAQ (reference sequence). CDR3 length equals 14 residues. This CDR3 reads CASSFGTGQETQYF. CDR3 DNA: TGTGCCAGCAGCTTCGGGACAGGTCAAGAGACCCAGTACTTC. The complete variable domain, with remaining parts taken from reference TRBV7-9 and TRBJ2-5, reads DTGVSQNPRHKITKRGQNVTFRCDPISEHNRLYWYRQTLGQGPEFLTYFQNEAQLEKSRLLSDRFSAERPKGSFSTLEIQRTEQGDSAMYLCASSFGTGQETQYFGPGTRLLVL.

The genes are TRBV9 and TRBJ2-3, with D tentatively TRBD1 (5 bases). Germline values: CDR1 SGDLS, CDR2 YYNGEE. This CDR3 is built from 13 residues. With 0 bases removed from V and 5 bases from J, the gap between germline ends came to 7 bases. The CDR3 here is CASSVEGEDTQYF. CDR3 sequence (DNA): TGTGCCAGCAGCGTAGAAGGGGAAGATACGCAGTATTTT.

The DNA for the CDR3 is TGTGCCAGCAGCTTCCAGCGTCCCTACGAGCAGTACTTC. It translates to CASSFQRPYEQYF. This chain connects TRBV7-9 to TRBJ2-7, with D unresolved. The germline gives CDR1 SEHNR, CDR2 FQNEAQ (reference sequence). This CDR3 contains 13 residues. V lost 3 bases to trimming and J lost 2 bases, with 8 bases between them.

The chain combines TRBV11-2 with TRBJ2-5, with 7 bases aligning to TRBD1. V trimming: 0 bases; J trimming: 4 bases; junction bases outside the gene matches: 5. The length of the CDR3 is 15 residues. Germline lookup yields CDR1 SGHAT and CDR2 FQNNGV. The CDR3 DNA sequence: TGTGCCAGCAGCTTAGATTCTAGACAGGGAGAGACCCAGTACTTC. Encoded protein: CASSLDSRQGETQYF.

The chain combines TRBV19 with TRBJ2-1; D possibly corresponds to TRBD1 (6 bases). Trimming left V 4 bases short and J 10 bases short, with 17 bases between. The CDR3 contains 14 residues. Germline CDR1 is LNHDA and CDR2 is SQIVND (reference sequence). In nucleotides, the CDR3 is TGTGCCAGTAGTACTACAGGGAACCGCGGAGAGCAGTTCTTC. Translation gives CASSTTGNRGEQFF.

The chain has TRBV12-5 and TRBJ1-2, with D unresolved. This CDR3 contains 16 residues. Germline CDR1 and CDR2: LGHNT and FRNRAP. With 4 bases removed from V and 2 bases from J, the gap between germline ends came to 17 bases. CDR3 region: CASGSIGEAGNYGYTF. CDR3 coding DNA: TGTGCTAGTGGTTCCATTGGGGAGGCGGGGAACTATGGCTACACCTTC.

The chain combines TRBV7-9 with TRBJ2-6; D possibly matches TRBD1 or TRBD2 (5 bases each). There are 16 residues in the CDR3. CDR1 is SEHNR and CDR2 is FQNEAQ in the germline V gene (reference sequence). Deletions cut 5 bases from V and 2 bases from J, with 13 bases between. The CDR3 spells CASSRRGVAGANVLTF. DNA of the CDR3: TGTGCCAGCAGCCGCCGGGGCGTAGCTGGGGCCAACGTCCTGACTTTC.

Concerning this clone: The identical CDR3 is also encoded by other nucleotide sequences in the sample. This chain joins TRBV5-6 and TRBJ2-3; D remains unclear. The CDR3 is 14 residues long. Deletions cut 0 bases from V and 2 bases from J, with 7 bases between. The germline CDR1 and CDR2 sequences are SGHDT and YYEEEE. The chain's CDR3 is CASSLGRNTDTQYF. The CDR3 DNA follows: TGTGCCAGCAGCTTGGGGCGGAACACAGATACGCAGTATTTT.

V usage is TRBV7-2 and J usage is TRBJ1-2, with 8 positions matching TRBD1. The CDR3 has 15 amino acids. J lost 4 bases, V lost 6 bases, and 10 bases had no gene match. Germline V lookup: CDR1 SGHTA, CDR2 FQGNSA. CDR3 region: CASSSDRGRPYGYTF. DNA for the CDR3: TGTGCCAGCAGTTCAGACAGGGGACGACCCTATGGCTACACCTTC.

The chain combines TRBV5-5 with TRBJ1-5; D unclear. Germline V gene lookup returns CDR1 SGHKS and CDR2 YYEKEE (reference sequence). The CDR3 length is 13 residues. Trimming pared 2 bases from V and 6 bases from J, leaving 9 bases between. CDR3 sequence (DNA): TGTGCCAGCAGCTTTGGGGTCAGTCAGCCCCAGCATTTT. Translating gives CASSFGVSQPQHF. The full variable domain, in which reference TRBV5-5 and TRBJ1-5 provide the parts outside the CDR3, is DAGVTQSPTHLIKTRGQQVTLRCSPISGHKSVSWYQQVLGQGPQFIFQYYEKEERGRGNFPDRFSARQFPNYSSELNVNALLLGDSALYLCASSFGVSQPQHFGDGTRLSIL.

This chain connects TRBV5-1 to TRBJ2-1; either TRBD1 or TRBD2 may fit D (5 bases each). CDR3 length: 17 residues. In germline, CDR1 is SGHRS, CDR2 YFSETQ. Between the trimmed V and J ends, which lost 4 bases and 6 bases, there was a span of 23 bases. The CDR3 DNA follows: TGCGCCAGCAGCACAGCTACAGGTTACTCAGGAGGCAATGAGCAGTTCTTC. Its protein product is CASSTATGYSGGNEQFF.

CDR3 coding DNA: TGCGCCAGCAGCTTAAGGCCCCAGGGGGGGGAGACCCAGTACTTC. Translated, it gives CASSLRPQGGETQYF. V usage is TRBV5-1 and J usage is TRBJ2-5, with D possibly called TRBD1 or TRBD2 (7 bases each). CDR3 length: 15 residues. Looked up from germline, CDR1 is SGHRS and CDR2 is YFSETQ. Trimming removed 2 bases at V and 5 bases at J, with 16 bases between.

This chain links TRBV30 with TRBJ2-3; 9 nucleotides agree with TRBD2. The germline V gene has CDR1 GTSNPN and CDR2 SVGIG (reference sequence). This CDR3 region has 16 residues. The V and J ends lost 2 bases and 6 bases, in that order; junction bases with no gene match: 12. The CDR3 nucleotides are TGTGCCTGGAGTTCGGGGACTAGCCGGGTGTCGGATACGCAGTATTTT. Protein: CAWSSGTSRVSDTQYF.

The chain combines TRBV28 with TRBJ1-1; 7 bases are a match to TRBD1. The germline CDR1 and CDR2 sequences are MDHEN and SYDVKM. V gave up 4 bases and J gave up 7 bases; unmatched junction bases: 6. The CDR3 extends over 13 amino acids. The CDR3 DNA is TGTGCCAGCAGTTCTCTCCAGGGGGATGAAGCTTTCTTT. Protein sequence: CASSSLQGDEAFF. The complete variable domain, with remaining parts taken from reference TRBV28 and TRBJ1-1, reads DVKVTQSSRYLVKRTGEKVFLECVQDMDHENMFWYRQDPGLGLRLIYFSYDVKMKEKGDIPEGYSVSREKKERFSLILESASTNQTSMYLCASSSLQGDEAFFGQGTRLTVV.

The gene calls are TRBV28 and TRBJ2-1, with 9 bases aligning to TRBD2. This CDR3 contains 15 residues. Germline V gene data show CDR1 as MDHEN and CDR2 as SYDVKM. V lost 2 bases to trimming and J lost 7 bases; unmatched junction nucleotides: 6. The CDR3 spells CASSLISGSRNEQFF. DNA for the CDR3: TGTGCCAGCAGTTTAATTAGCGGGAGCAGGAATGAGCAGTTCTTC.

As for this clone: The identical CDR3 is also encoded by other nucleotide sequences in the sample. J is TRBJ2-7 and V is TRBV11-2, with 7 positions matching TRBD2. Germline V gives CDR1 SGHAT, CDR2 FQNNGV. CDR3 size: 17 residues. J lost 3 bases, V lost 0 bases, and 11 bases had no gene match. Written as DNA, the CDR3 is TGTGCCAGCAGCTTAGATCAGGGAAGGACTAGTGGCTACGAGCAGTACTTC. Translation gives CASSLDQGRTSGYEQYF.

This clone was seen a handful of times. The rearrangement links TRBV5-1 to TRBJ1-2; 7 nucleotides align to TRBD1. V trimming: 6 bases; J trimming: 3 bases; junction bases outside the gene matches: 5. This CDR3 region has 13 residues. Germline V CDR1 and CDR2: SGHRS, YFSETQ. The CDR3 is CASTLDRDYGYTF. CDR3 coding DNA: TGCGCCAGCACCCTAGACAGGGACTATGGCTACACCTTC. Together with reference TRBV5-1 and TRBJ1-2, the CDR3 gives the full variable domain: KAGVTQTPRYLIKTRGQQVTLSCSPISGHRSVSWYQQTPGQGLQFLFEYFSETQRNKGNFPGRFSGRQFSNSRSEMNVSTLELGDSALYLCASTLDRDYGYTFGSGTRLTVV.

This sequence joins TRBV5-4 and TRBJ2-3, with TRBD2 identical over 9 bases. Trimming cost V 2 bases and J 1 base; bases outside gene matches: 2. The CDR3 loop spans 15 amino acids. CDR1 and CDR2 from the germline V gene are SGHNT and YYREEE (reference sequence). CDR3 sequence (DNA): TGTGCCAGCAGCTTCGTAGCGGGAGGCACAGATACGCAGTATTTT. It codes for CASSFVAGGTDTQYF.

The chain links TRBV2 to TRBJ2-7, with 7 bases that match TRBD2. Looked up from germline, CDR1 is SNHLY and CDR2 is FYNNEI. This CDR3 is 19 amino acids long. V lost 3 bases to trimming and J lost 1 base; unmatched junction nucleotides: 18. The CDR3 is CASSEAPGGRGLRSYEQYF. CDR3 DNA: TGTGCCAGCAGTGAGGCCCCGGGCGGACGGGGACTAAGATCCTACGAGCAGTACTTC.